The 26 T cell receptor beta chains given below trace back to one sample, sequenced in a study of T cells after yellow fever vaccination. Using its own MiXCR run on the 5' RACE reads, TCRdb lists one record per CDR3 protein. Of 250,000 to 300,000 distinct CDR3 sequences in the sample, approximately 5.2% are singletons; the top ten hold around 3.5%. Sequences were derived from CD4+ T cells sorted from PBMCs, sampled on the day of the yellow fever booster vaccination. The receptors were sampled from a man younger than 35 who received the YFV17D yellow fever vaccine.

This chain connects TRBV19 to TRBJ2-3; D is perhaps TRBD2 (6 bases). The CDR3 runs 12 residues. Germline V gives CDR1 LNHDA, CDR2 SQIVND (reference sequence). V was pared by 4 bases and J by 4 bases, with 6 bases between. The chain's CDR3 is CASSTGADTQYF. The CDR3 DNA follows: TGTGCCAGTAGTACGGGAGCAGATACGCAGTATTTT.

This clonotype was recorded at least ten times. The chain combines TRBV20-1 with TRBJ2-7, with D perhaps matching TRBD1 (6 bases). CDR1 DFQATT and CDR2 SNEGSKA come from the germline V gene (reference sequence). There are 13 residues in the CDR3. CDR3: CSVRQDPSSEQYV. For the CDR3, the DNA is TGCAGTGTCAGACAGGATCCCTCCTCCGAGCAGTACGTC.

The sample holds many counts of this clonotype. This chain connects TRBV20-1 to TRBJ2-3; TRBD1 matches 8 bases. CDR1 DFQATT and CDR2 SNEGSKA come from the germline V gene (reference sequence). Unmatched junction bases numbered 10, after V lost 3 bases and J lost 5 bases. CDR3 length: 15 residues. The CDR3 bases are TGCAGTGCTAGGCCAGGGGGCAAGAACCGAGATACGCAGTATTTT. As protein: CSARPGGKNRDTQYF.

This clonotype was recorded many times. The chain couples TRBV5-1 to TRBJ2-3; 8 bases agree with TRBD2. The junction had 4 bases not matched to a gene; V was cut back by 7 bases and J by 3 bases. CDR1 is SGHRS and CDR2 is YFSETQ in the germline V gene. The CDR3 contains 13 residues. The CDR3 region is CASSRGGTDTQYF. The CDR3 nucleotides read TGCGCCAGCTCCCGGGGGGGAACAGATACGCAGTATTTT.

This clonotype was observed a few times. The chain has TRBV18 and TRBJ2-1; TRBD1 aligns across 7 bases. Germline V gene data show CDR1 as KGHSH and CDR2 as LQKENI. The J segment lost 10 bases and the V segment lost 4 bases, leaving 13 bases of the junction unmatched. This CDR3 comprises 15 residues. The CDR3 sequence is CASSRNRGGNGEQFF. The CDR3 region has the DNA TGTGCCAGCTCACGGAACAGGGGCGGTAATGGAGAGCAGTTCTTC.

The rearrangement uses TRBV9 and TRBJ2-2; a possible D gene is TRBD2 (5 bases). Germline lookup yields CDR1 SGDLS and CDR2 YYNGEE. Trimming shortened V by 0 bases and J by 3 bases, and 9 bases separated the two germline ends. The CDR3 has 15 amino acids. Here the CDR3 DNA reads TGTGCCAGCAGCGTAGTCCCGGGGTACACCGGGGAGCTGTTTTTT. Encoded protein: CASSVVPGYTGELFF.

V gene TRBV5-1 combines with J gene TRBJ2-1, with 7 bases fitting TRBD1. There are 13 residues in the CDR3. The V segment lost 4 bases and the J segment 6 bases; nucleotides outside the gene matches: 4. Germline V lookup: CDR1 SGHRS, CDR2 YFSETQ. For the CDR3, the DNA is TGCGCCAGCAGCGAGGGGGCAGGCAATGAGCAGTTCTTC. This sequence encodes CASSEGAGNEQFF.

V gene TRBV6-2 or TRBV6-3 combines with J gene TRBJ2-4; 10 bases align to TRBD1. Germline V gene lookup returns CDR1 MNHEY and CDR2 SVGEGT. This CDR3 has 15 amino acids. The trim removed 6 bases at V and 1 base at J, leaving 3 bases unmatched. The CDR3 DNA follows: TGTGCCAGCAGCTGGGGACAGGGGGCCAAAAACATTCAGTACTTC. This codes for CASSWGQGAKNIQYF.

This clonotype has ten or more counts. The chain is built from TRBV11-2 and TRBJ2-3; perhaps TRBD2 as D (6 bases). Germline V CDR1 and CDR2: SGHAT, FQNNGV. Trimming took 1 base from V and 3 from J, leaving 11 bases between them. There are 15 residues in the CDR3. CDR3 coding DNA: TGTGCCAGCAGCTTAGTTGGGGGGAGTACAGATACGCAGTATTTT. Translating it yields CASSLVGGSTDTQYF.

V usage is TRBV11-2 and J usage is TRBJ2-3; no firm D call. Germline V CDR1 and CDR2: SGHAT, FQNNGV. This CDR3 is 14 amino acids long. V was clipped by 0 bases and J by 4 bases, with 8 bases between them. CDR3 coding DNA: TGTGCCAGCAGCTTAGAGCGGATTGCAGATACGCAGTATTTT. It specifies CASSLERIADTQYF.

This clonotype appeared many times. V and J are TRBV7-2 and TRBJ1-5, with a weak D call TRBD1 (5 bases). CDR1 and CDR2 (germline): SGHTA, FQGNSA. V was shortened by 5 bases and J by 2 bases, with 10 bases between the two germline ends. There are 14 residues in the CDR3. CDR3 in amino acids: CASSLQDRNQPQHF. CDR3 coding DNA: TGTGCCAGCAGCCTACAGGATCGCAATCAGCCCCAGCATTTT. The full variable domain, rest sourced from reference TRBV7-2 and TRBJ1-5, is GAGVSQSPSNKVTEKGKDVELRCDPISGHTALYWYRQSLGQGLEFLIYFQGNSAPDKSGLPSDRFSAERTGGSVSTLTIQRTQQEDSAVYLCASSLQDRNQPQHFGDGTRLSIL.

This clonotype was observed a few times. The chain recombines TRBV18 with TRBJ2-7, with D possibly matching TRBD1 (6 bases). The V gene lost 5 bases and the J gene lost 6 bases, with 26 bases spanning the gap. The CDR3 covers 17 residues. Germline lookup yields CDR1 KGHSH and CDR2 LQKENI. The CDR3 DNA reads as TGTGCCAGCTCAGTTACTGGACCGGGACAAGGTGGTGCCGAGCAGTACTTC. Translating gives CASSVTGPGQGGAEQYF.

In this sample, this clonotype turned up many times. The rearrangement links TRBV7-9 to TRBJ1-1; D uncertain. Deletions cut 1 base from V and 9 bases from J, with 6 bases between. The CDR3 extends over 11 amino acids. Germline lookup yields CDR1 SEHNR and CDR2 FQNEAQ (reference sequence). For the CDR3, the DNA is TGTGCCAGCAGCTTAGAAAGCAAAGCTTTCTTT. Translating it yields CASSLESKAFF.

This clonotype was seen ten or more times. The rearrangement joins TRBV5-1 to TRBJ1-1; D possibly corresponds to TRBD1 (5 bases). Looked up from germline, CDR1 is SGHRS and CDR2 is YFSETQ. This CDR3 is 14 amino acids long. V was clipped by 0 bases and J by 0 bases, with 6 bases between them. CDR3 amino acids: CASSLDRMNTEAFF. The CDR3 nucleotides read TGCGCCAGCAGCTTGGACAGGATGAACACTGAAGCTTTCTTT.

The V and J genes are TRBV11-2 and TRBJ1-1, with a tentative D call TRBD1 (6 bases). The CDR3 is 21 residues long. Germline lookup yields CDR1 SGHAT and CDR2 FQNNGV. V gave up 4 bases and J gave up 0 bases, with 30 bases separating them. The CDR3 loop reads CASSSTRRGGSIRRMNTEAFF. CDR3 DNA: TGTGCCAGCAGCTCCACCCGCCGAGGGGGATCAATTCGTAGGATGAACACTGAAGCTTTCTTT.

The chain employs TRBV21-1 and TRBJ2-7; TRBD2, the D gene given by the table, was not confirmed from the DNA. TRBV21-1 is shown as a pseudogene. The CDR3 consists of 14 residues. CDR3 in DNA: TGTGCCAGCAGCAAAGTTAACAGGGAGGGAAGGCAGTACGTC. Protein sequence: CASSKVNREGRQYV.

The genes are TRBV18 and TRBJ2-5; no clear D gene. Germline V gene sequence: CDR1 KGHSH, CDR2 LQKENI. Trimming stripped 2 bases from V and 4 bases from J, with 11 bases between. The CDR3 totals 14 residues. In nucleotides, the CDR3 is TGTGCCAGCTCACCATTTCGGCTTCTAGAGACCCAGTACTTC. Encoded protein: CASSPFRLLETQYF.

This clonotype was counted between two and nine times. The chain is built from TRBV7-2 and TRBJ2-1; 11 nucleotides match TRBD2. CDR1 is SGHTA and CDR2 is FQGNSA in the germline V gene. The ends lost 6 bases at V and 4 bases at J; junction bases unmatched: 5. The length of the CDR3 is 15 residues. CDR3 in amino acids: CASSQTSGAYNEQFF. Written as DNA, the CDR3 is TGTGCCAGCAGTCAGACTAGCGGGGCTTACAATGAGCAGTTCTTC.

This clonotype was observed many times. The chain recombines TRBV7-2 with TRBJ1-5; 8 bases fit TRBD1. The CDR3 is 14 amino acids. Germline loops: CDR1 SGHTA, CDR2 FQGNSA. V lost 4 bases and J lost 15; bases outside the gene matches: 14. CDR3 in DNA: TGTGCCAGCAGCTCTGACGGGACAGGCCTCCAAGGGCATTTT. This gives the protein CASSSDGTGLQGHF.

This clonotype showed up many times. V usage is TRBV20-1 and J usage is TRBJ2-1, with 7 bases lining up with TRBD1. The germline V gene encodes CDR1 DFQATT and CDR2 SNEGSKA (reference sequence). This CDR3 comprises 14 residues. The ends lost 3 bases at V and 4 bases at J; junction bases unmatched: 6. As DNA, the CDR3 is TGCAGTGCTAGGCTAGAGACAGGGTACAATGAGCAGTTCTTC. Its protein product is CSARLETGYNEQFF.

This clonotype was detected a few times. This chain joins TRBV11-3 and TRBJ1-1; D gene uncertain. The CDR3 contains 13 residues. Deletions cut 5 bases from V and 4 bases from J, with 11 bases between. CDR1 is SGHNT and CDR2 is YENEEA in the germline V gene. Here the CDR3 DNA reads TGTGCCAGCAGCAGACGGTCGGGCACTGAAGCTTTCTTT. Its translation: CASSRRSGTEAFF.

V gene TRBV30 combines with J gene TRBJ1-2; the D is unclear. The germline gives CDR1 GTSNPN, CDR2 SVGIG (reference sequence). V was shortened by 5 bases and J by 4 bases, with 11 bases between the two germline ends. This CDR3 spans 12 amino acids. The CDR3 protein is CAWLTGSYGYTF. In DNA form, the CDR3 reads TGTGCCTGGTTAACGGGAAGCTATGGCTACACCTTC. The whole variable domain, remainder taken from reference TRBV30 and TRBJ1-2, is SQTIHQWPATLVQPVGSPLSLECTVEGTSNPNLYWYRQAAGRGLQLLFYSVGIGQISSEVPQNLSASRPQDRQFILSSKKLLLSDSGFYLCAWLTGSYGYTFGSGTRLTVV.

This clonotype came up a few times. The CDR3 sequence: CASSSGRGDSGANVLTF. Here the CDR3 DNA reads TGTGCCAGCAGTTCAGGGAGGGGGGACTCTGGGGCCAACGTCCTGACTTTC. The chain joins TRBV6-5 to TRBJ2-6; D is possibly TRBD2 (7 bases). CDR3 length equals 17 residues. V dropped 4 bases and J dropped 0 bases, with 13 bases sitting between them. CDR1 and CDR2 (germline): MNHEY, SVGAGI.

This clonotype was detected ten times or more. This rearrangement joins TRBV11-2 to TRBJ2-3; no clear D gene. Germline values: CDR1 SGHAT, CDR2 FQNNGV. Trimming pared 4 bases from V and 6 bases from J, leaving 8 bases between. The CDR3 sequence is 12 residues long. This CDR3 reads CASSSRSDTQYF. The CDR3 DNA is TGTGCCAGCAGCTCCCGAAGTGATACGCAGTATTTT.

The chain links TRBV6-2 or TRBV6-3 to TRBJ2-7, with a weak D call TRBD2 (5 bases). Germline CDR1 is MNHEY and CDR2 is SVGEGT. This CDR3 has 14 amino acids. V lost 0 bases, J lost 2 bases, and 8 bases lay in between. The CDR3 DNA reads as TGTGCCAGCAGTTACTCGAGCGGCCCCTACGAGCAGTACTTC. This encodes CASSYSSGPYEQYF.

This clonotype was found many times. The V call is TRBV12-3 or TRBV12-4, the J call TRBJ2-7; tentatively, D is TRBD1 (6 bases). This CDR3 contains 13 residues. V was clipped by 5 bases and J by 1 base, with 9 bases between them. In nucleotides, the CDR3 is TGTGCCAGCAGTCCGGACAGTTCCTACGAGCAGTACTTC. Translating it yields CASSPDSSYEQYF.